This T cell receptor beta chain was sequenced for a study of beta chain features in type 1 diabetes. The CDR3 length is 16 residues. The ends were cut back, 1 base at V and 2 bases at J, with 15 bases in the middle. Germline loops: CDR1 SGHRS, CDR2 YFSETQ. The sequenced template was cDNA made from the entire isolated RNA. This table comes from immunoSEQ multiplex PCR, and its TCRdb copy is limited to in-frame clones, with some not included. The table shows roughly 400,000 clones, with about 16% occurring only once. Study-wide points: Shorter TCRB CDR3s, moderately but significantly so, marked every one of the four CD4+ subsets in Type 1 diabetes patients.

In the case of this clone: Its target is not known.

Specimen: naive CD4+ T cells from blood. The chain uses TRBV5-1 and TRBJ1-2; D is unclear. This TCR was recovered from a woman aged 18-35 years in good health. CDR3 sequence reads: CASSLFLAESNYGYTF. CDR3 sequence (DNA): TGCGCCAGCAGCTTGTTCTTGGCGGAATCCAACTATGGCTACACCTTC.